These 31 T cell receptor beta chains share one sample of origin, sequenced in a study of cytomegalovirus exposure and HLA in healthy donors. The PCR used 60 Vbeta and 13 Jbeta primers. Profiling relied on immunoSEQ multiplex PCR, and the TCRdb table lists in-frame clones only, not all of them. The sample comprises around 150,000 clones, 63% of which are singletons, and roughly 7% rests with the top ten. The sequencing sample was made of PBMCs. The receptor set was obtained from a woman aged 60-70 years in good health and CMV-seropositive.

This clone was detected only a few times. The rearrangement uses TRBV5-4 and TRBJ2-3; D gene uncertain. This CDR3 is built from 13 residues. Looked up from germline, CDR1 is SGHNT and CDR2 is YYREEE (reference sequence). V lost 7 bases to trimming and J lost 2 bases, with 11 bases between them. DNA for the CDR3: TGTGCCAGCTCCTTTTACTTCACAGATACGCAGTATTTT. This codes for CASSFYFTDTQYF.

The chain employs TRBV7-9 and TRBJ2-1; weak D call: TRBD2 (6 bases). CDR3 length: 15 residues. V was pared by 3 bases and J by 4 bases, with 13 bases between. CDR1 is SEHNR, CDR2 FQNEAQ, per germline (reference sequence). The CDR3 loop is CASSFLADLYNEQFF. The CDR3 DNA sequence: TGTGCCAGCAGCTTCTTAGCGGATCTATACAATGAGCAGTTCTTC. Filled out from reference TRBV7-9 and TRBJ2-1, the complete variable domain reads DTGVSQNPRHKITKRGQNVTFRCDPISEHNRLYWYRQTLGQGPEFLTYFQNEAQLEKSRLLSDRFSAERPKGSFSTLEIQRTEQGDSAMYLCASSFLADLYNEQFFGPGTRLTVL.

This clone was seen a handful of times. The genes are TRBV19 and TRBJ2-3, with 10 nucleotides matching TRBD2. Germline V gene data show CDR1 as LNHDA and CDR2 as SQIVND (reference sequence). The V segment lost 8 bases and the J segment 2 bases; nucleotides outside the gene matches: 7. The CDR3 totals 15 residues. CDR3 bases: TGTGCCAGTTCCTGGACTAGCGGAGCCACAGATACGCAGTATTTT. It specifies CASSWTSGATDTQYF.

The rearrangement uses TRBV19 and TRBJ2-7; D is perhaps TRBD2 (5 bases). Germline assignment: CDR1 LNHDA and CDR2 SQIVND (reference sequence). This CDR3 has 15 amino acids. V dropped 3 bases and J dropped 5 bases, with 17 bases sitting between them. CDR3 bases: TGTGCCAGTAGTATTGGAAGCGGCTACCCTGACGAGCAGTACTTC. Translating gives CASSIGSGYPDEQYF. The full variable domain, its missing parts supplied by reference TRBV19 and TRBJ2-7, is DGGITQSPKYLFRKEGQNVTLSCEQNLNHDAMYWYRQDPGQGLRLIYYSQIVNDFQKGDIAEGYSVSREKKESFPLTVTSAQKNPTAFYLCASSIGSGYPDEQYFGPGTRLTVT.

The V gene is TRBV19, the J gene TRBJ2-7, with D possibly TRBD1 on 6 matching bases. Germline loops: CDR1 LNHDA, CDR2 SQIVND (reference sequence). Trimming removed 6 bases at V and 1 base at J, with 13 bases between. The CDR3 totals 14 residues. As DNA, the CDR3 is TGTGCCAGTAGACAGGGCGCGAATTCCTACGAGCAGTACTTC. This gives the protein CASRQGANSYEQYF.

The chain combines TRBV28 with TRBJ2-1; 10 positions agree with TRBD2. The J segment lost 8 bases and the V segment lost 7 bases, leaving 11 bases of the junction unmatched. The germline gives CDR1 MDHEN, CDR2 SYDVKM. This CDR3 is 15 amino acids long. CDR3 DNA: TGTGCCAGCAACTTAGCGGGAGGCTTGGTTGATGAGCAGTTCTTC. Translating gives CASNLAGGLVDEQFF.

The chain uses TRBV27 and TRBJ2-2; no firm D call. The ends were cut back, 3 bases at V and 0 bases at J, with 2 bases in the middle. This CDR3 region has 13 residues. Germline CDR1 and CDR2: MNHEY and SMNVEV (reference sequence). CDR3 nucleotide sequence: TGTGCCAGCAGTTTTACGAACACCGGGGAGCTGTTTTTT. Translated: CASSFTNTGELFF.

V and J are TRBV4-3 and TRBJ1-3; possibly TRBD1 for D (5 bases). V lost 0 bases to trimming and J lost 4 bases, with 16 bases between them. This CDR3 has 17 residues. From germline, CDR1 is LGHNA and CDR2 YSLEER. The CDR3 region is CASSQERYRSSGNTIYF. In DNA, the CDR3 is TGCGCCAGCAGCCAAGAACGCTACAGGTCATCGGGAAACACCATATATTTT.

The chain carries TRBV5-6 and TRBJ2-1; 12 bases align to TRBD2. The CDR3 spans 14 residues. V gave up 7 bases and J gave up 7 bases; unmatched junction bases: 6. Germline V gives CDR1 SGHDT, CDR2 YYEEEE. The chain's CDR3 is CASYLAGGDNEQFF. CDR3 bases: TGTGCCAGCTACCTAGCGGGAGGGGATAATGAGCAGTTCTTC.

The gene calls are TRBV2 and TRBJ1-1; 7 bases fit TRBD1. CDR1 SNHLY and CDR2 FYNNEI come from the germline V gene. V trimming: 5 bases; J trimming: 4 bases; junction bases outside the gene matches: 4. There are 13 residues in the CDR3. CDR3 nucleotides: TGTGCCAGCAGTCAGGGGACAGCCACTGAAGCTTTCTTT. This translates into CASSQGTATEAFF.

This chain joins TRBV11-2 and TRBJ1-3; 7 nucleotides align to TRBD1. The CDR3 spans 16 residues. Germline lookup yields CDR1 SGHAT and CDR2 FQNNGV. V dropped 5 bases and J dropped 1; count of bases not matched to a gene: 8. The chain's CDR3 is CASSMTGPGSGNTIYF. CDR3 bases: TGTGCCAGCAGCATGACAGGGCCCGGGTCTGGAAACACCATATATTTT.

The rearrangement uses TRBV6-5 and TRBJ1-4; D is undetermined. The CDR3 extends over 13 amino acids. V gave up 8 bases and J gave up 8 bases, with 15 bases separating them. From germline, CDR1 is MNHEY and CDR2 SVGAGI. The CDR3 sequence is CASAEGGTEKLFF. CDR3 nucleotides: TGTGCCAGCGCGGAGGGTGGTACCGAAAAACTGTTTTTT.

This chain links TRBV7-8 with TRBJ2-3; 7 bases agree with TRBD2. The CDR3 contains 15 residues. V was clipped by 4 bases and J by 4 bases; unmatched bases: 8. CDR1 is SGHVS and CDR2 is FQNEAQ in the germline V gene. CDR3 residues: CASSSPWDYPDTQYF. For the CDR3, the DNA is TGTGCCAGCAGCTCACCCTGGGACTACCCAGATACGCAGTATTTT.

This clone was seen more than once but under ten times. The DNA for the CDR3 is TGTGCCAGCAGCCTACCGGGACAGCTCCCTGAAAAACTGTTTTTT. Translation: CASSLPGQLPEKLFF. The chain employs TRBV5-4 and TRBJ1-4; TRBD1 aligns across 7 bases. The germline V gene encodes CDR1 SGHNT and CDR2 YYREEE (reference sequence). There are 15 residues in the CDR3. The ends lost 4 bases at V and 7 bases at J; junction bases unmatched: 10.

CDR3 bases: TGCGCCAGCAGCGGCGGGACTAGCGACTACGAGCAGTACTTC. Its protein product is CASSGGTSDYEQYF. The chain is built from TRBV5-1 and TRBJ2-7, with 10 bases identical to TRBD2. The CDR3 extends over 14 amino acids. The J segment lost 3 bases and the V segment lost 4 bases, leaving 4 bases of the junction unmatched. CDR1 is SGHRS and CDR2 is YFSETQ in the germline V gene.

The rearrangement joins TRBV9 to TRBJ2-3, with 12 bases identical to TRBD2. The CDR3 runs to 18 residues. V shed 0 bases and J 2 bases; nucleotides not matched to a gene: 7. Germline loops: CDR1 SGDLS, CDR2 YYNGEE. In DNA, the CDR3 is TGTGCCAGCAGCGTAGGGGGGACTAGCGGGTTTTTCACAGATACGCAGTATTTT. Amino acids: CASSVGGTSGFFTDTQYF.

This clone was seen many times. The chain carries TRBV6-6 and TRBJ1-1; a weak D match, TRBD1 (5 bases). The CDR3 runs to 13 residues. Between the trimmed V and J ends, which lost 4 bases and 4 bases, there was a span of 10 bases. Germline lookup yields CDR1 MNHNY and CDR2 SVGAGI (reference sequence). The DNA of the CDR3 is TGTGCCAGCAGTTCCAGGGTTCCCACTGAAGCTTTCTTT. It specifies CASSSRVPTEAFF.

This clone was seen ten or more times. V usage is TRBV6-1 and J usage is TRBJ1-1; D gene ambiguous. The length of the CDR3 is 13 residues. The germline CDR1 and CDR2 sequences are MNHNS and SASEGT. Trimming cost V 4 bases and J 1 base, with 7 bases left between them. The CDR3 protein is CASSVTTNTEAFF. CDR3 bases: TGTGCCAGCAGTGTTACAACGAACACTGAAGCTTTCTTT.

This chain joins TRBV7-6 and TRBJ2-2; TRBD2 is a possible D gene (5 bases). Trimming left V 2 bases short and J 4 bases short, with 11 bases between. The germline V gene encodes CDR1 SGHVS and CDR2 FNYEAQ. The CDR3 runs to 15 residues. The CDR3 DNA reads TGTGCCAGCAGCTTAAGTGCTGGGAGCACCGGGGAGCTGTTTTTT. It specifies CASSLSAGSTGELFF.

The CDR3 coding sequence is TGTGCCAGCAGTGAGCGAGATCAGCCCCAGCATTTT. Amino acid sequence: CASSERDQPQHF. The chain carries TRBV2 and TRBJ1-5; D is undetermined. The CDR3 is made up of 12 amino acids. With 3 bases removed from V and 5 bases from J, the gap between germline ends came to 5 bases. CDR1 and CDR2 from the germline V gene are SNHLY and FYNNEI.

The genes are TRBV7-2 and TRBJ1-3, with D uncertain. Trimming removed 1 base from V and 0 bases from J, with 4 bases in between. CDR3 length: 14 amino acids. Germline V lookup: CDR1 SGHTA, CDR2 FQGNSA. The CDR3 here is CASSLERSGNTIYF. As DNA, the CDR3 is TGTGCCAGCAGCTTAGAGCGCTCTGGAAACACCATATATTTT.

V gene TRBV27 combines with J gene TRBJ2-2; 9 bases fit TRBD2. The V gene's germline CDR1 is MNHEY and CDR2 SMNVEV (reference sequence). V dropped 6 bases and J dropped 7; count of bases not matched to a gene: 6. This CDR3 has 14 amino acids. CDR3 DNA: TGTGCCAGCAGCCCGTCGCGGGGGGGCGGGGAGCTGTTTTTT. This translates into CASSPSRGGGELFF.

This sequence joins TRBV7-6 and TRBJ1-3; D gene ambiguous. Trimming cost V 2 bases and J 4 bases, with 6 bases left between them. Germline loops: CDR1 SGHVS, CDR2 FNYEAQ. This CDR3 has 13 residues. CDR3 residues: CASSLFTGNTIYF. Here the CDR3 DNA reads TGTGCCAGCAGCTTATTTACAGGAAACACCATATATTTT.

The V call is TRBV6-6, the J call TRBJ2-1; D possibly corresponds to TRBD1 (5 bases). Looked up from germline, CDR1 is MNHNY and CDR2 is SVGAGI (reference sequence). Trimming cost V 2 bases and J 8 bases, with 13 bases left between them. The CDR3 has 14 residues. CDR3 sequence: CASSYLRGKDEQFF. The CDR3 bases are TGTGCCAGCAGTTACCTTAGGGGTAAGGATGAGCAGTTCTTC.

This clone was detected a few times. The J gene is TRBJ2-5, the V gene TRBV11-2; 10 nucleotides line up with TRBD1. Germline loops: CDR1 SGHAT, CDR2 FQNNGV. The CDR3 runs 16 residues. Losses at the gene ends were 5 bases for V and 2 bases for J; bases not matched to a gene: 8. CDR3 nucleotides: TGTGCCAGCAGCCCCTACGGACAGGGGGGACAAGAGACCCAGTACTTC. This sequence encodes CASSPYGQGGQETQYF.

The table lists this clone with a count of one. The CDR3 loop is CASSDRSQADTQYF. The CDR3 DNA reads TGTGCCAGCAGTGATAGGTCCCAGGCGGATACGCAGTATTTT. The chain employs TRBV2 and TRBJ2-3, with D unresolved. V shed 3 bases and J shed 6 bases, with 13 bases lying between them. This CDR3 is built from 14 residues. Looked up from germline, CDR1 is SNHLY and CDR2 is FYNNEI.

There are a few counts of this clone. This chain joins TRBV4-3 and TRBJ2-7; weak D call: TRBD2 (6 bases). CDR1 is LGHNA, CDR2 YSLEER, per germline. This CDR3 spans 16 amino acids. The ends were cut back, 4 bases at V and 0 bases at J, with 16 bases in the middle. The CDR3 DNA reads TGCGCCAGCAGCCGGTCCATGGGGAGGATCTCCTACGAGCAGTACTTC. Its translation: CASSRSMGRISYEQYF.

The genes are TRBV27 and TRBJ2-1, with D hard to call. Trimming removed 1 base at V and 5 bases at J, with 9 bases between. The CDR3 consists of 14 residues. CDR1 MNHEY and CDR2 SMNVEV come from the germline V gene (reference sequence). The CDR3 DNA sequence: TGTGCCAGCAGTTTATTCCCTAGACACAATGAGCAGTTCTTC. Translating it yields CASSLFPRHNEQFF.

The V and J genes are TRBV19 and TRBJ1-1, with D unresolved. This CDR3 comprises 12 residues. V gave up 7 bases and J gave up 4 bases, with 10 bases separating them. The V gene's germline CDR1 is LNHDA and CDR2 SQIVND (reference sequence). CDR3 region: CASMFEGTEAFF. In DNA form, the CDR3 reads TGTGCCAGTATGTTCGAGGGCACTGAAGCTTTCTTT.

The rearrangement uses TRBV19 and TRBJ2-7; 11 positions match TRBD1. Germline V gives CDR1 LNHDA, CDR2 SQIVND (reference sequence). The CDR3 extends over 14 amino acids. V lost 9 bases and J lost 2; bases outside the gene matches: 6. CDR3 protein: CASRTGGFPYEQYF. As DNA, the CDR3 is TGTGCCAGCCGGACAGGGGGCTTTCCCTACGAGCAGTACTTC.

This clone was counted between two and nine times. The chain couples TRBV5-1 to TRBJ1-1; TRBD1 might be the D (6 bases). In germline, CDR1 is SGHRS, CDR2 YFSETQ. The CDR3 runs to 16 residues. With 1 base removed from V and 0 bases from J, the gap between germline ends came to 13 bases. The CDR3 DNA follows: TGCGCCAGCAGCTTGTTTGGACAGCTCATGAACACTGAAGCTTTCTTT. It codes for CASSLFGQLMNTEAFF.